A selection of T cell receptor beta chains follows, all from one sample in a study of OX40 agonist ivuxolimab in advanced cancers. The repertoire was sequenced with immunoSEQ multiplex PCR; TCRdb's copy has only in-frame clones and lacks some. The repertoire consists of about 46,000 clones, with around nine tenths occurring once and the leading ten covering about 11%. Sample: CD4+ or CD8+ T cells sorted from blood, taken in a trial of the OX40 agonist ivuxolimab. The receptors derive from an adult with an advanced solid tumor such as melanoma, head and neck, liver or kidney cancer. The CDR3 runs from the conserved cysteine through the conserved F or W. The D gene is left open where the match is weak. Clone size is shown for a subset of rows, as once, few, many or a class of expanded clone.

clone size	V gene	J gene	D gene	CDR3 DNA	CDR3 protein
.	TRBV18	TRBJ2-2	.	TGTGCCAGCTCACCGTGGACCGGGGGCGAGGAGCTGTTTTTT	CASSPWTGGEELFF
.	TRBV19	TRBJ1-1	.	TGTGCCAGTAGTATTAGTCCAGTCCGAGGCACTGAAGCTTTCTTT	CASSISPVRGTEAFF
.	TRBV19	TRBJ2-5	.	TGTGCCAGTAGTAGCAAGGGCAAAGAGACCCAGTACTTC	CASSSKGKETQYF
.	TRBV27	TRBJ2-5	.	TGTGCCAGCAGTCCTCTTGACCCTCCAGAGACCCAGTACTTC	CASSPLDPPETQYF
.	TRBV12-5	TRBJ1-3	TRBD1	TGTGCTAGTGGTTTGGATCCGACAGGGGGAAACACCATATATTTT	CASGLDPTGGNTIYF
.	TRBV6-1	TRBJ2-1	.	TGTGCCAGCAGTGAACGGTCCGGGTCGGAGGAGTATCAGGAGCCCACTTACAATGAGCAGTTCTTC	CASSERSGSEEYQEPTYNEQFF
few	TRBV4-1	TRBJ1-4	.	TGCGCCAGCAGCCAAGAGGGTCGGGCCCGAGATGAAAAACTGTTTTTT	CASSQEGRARDEKLFF
.	TRBV14	TRBJ1-1	TRBD1	TGTGCCAGCAGCCAAGATCTTAGGCGGACAGGGATTGGATCCGGCACTGAAGCTTTCTTT	CASSQDLRRTGIGSGTEAFF
.	TRBV15	TRBJ2-7	.	TGTGCCACCAGCAGCGGCCTAGGCCTAGACTCCTACGAGCAGTACTTC	CATSSGLGLDSYEQYF
.	TRBV4-2	TRBJ2-7	.	TGTGCCAGCAGCCAGGGGGTCGGTAGGGAGCAGTACTTC	CASSQGVGREQYF
.	TRBV7-8	TRBJ2-7	TRBD2	TGTGCCAGCAGCTTAATAGCGGGGCCCGCCTACGAGCAGTACTTC	CASSLIAGPAYEQYF
.	TRBV30	TRBJ1-1	.	TGTGCCTGGAGTGTAGACGGTAGCACTGAAGCTTTCTTT	CAWSVDGSTEAFF
.	TRBV28	TRBJ1-1	.	TGTGCCAGCAGTTTATGGAGGAGGAACACTGAAGCTTTCTTT	CASSLWRRNTEAFF
.	TRBV9	TRBJ2-1	.	TGTGCCAGCAGCATCTACCAGGAGCAGTTCTTC	CASSIYQEQFF
.	TRBV11-1	TRBJ2-7	.	TGTGCCAGCAGCTCACCCAGGGTGGGCGAGCAGTACTTC	CASSSPRVGEQYF
.	TRBV6-4	TRBJ2-4	TRBD2	TGTGCCAGCACCGACGGACTAGCGGGAAAGAAAAACATTCAGTACTTC	CASTDGLAGKKNIQYF
.	TRBV28	TRBJ2-1	.	TGTGCCAGCAGTGATCCTAGGGGGGGTAATGAGCAGTTCTTC	CASSDPRGGNEQFF
.	TRBV2	TRBJ2-7	TRBD2	TGTGCCAGCATTGAAGGACTAGCGGCCCAATACGAGCAGTACTTC	CASIEGLAAQYEQYF
.	TRBV7-6	TRBJ2-7	.	TGTGCCAGCAGCTCGCCTTTTCACGAGCAGTACTTC	CASSSPFHEQYF
.	TRBV4-1	TRBJ1-2	.	TGCGCCAGCAGCCAAGTTGAGGGTGGCTATGGCTACACCTTC	CASSQVEGGYGYTF